Listed below are T cell receptor beta chains from one sample, sequenced in a study of OX40 agonist ivuxolimab in advanced cancers. Generated by immunoSEQ multiplex PCR, the TCRdb table keeps only in-frame clones and is missing some. The table lists 80,000 or so clones, 75% to 90% of them singletons. The input for sequencing was CD4+ or CD8+ T cells sorted from blood, taken in a trial of the OX40 agonist ivuxolimab. These receptors were collected from an adult with an advanced solid tumor such as melanoma, head and neck, liver or kidney cancer. CDR3s include the opening cysteine and the closing phenylalanine or tryptophan. A D gene is named only where the DNA matches it firmly. The size of a clone is reported for some rows only, either as once, few or many, or as a class for expanded clones.

J | D | size | V | CDR3 | DNA
TRBJ1-2 | TRBD1 | . | TRBV2 | CASISQGRGRGGYTF | TGTGCCAGCATCTCCCAGGGTAGGGGGCGAGGTGGCTACACCTTC
TRBJ1-2 | . | . | TRBV4-2 | CASSQDLGQTNYGYTF | TGTGCCAGCAGCCAAGATTTAGGACAGACTAACTATGGCTACACCTTC
TRBJ1-5 | TRBD1 | . | TRBV19 | CASSPLGGQPQHF | TGTGCCAGTAGTCCGTTAGGGGGCCAGCCCCAGCATTTT
TRBJ2-1 | . | . | TRBV7-9 | CATRALLRGYNEQFF | TGTGCCACTAGGGCCTTGTTAAGGGGATACAATGAGCAGTTCTTC
TRBJ2-7 | . | . | TRBV28 | CASSFVGASGEQYF | TGTGCCAGCAGTTTTGTGGGGGCTTCGGGCGAGCAGTACTTC
TRBJ1-6 | TRBD1 | . | TRBV18 | CASSPDRGLTPLHF | TGTGCCAGCTCACCGGACAGGGGGCTAACACCCCTCCACTTT
TRBJ2-1 | TRBD1 | . | TRBV18 | CASSPSGPGTGVVNEQFF | TGTGCCAGCTCACCATCGGGTCCCGGGACAGGGGTAGTAAATGAGCAGTTCTTC
TRBJ2-6 | . | . | TRBV5-5 | CASLQVLSGANVLTF | TGTGCCAGCTTACAGGTCCTCTCTGGGGCCAACGTCCTGACTTTC
TRBJ2-3 | TRBD2 | . | TRBV5-1 | CASSLGGSGSINTDTQYF | TGCGCCAGCAGCTTGGGCGGTAGCGGGTCTATCAACACAGATACGCAGTATTTT
TRBJ1-1 | . | . | TRBV9 | CASSILEGGTEAFF | TGTGCCAGCAGCATACTGGAGGGGGGGACTGAAGCTTTCTTT
TRBJ2-7 | . | . | TRBV5-5 | CASSGGSSYEQYF | TGTGCCAGCAGCGGCGGGTCGTCCTACGAGCAGTACTTC
TRBJ2-5 | . | . | TRBV28 | CASSSRRQETQYF | TGTGCCAGCAGCTCTCGACGCCAAGAGACCCAGTACTTC
TRBJ1-1 | . | . | TRBV10-3 | CAISRDNLNTEAFF | TGTGCCATCAGTCGGGACAACTTAAACACTGAAGCTTTCTTT
TRBJ2-1 | TRBD2 | once | TRBV6-1 | CASSEALGPGLAGGRRGNEQFF | TGTGCCAGCAGTGAAGCGCTTGGGCCGGGACTAGCGGGAGGGCGTAGGGGGAATGAGCAGTTCTTC
TRBJ1-2 | . | . | TRBV4-2 | CASSQGGGGPYGYTF | TGTGCCAGCAGCCAAGGGGGTGGGGGGCCCTATGGCTACACCTTC
TRBJ2-2 | . | . | TRBV11-2 | CAGASLRDKNTGELFF | TGTGCCGGGGCCTCACTCCGGGACAAGAACACCGGGGAGCTGTTTTTT
TRBJ1-4 | . | . | TRBV6-1 | CASKSSGGSREKLFF | TGTGCCAGCAAATCCTCGGGGGGATCAAGGGAAAAACTGTTTTTT
TRBJ1-6 | TRBD1 | . | TRBV25-1 | CASSQDRASYNSPLHF | TGTGCCAGCAGTCAGGACAGGGCCTCCTATAATTCACCCCTCCACTTT
TRBJ2-1 | . | once | TRBV9 | CASTAEGRPEQFF | TGTGCCAGCACCGCGGAAGGGCGCCCGGAGCAGTTCTTC
TRBJ1-4 | . | . | TRBV2 | CASSDGQAAEKLFF | TGTGCCAGCAGTGACGGCCAGGCGGCTGAAAAACTGTTTTTT
TRBJ2-3 | . | . | TRBV9 | CASSLRGADTQYF | TGTGCCAGCAGCCTAAGGGGGGCAGATACGCAGTATTTT
TRBJ2-3 | . | . | TRBV9 | CASSVVGVRDTQYF | TGTGCCAGCAGCGTGGTGGGAGTCAGAGATACGCAGTATTTT
TRBJ1-1 | . | . | TRBV5-1 | CASSERENTEAFF | TGCGCCAGCAGCGAACGAGAGAACACTGAAGCTTTCTTT
TRBJ2-2 | TRBD1 | once | TRBV7-9 | CASRIGQVSRELFF | TGTGCCAGCAGAATCGGACAGGTTTCCCGGGAGCTGTTTTTT
TRBJ2-3 | TRBD1 | . | TRBV5-1 | CASSQGQGRADTQYF | TGCGCCAGCAGCCAGGGACAGGGGCGGGCAGATACGCAGTATTTT
TRBJ2-7 | TRBD1 | . | TRBV9 | CASSQDRGEQYF | TGTGCCAGCAGCCAGGACAGGGGCGAGCAGTACTTC
TRBJ2-1 | TRBD2 | . | TRBV6-6 | CASRTRLAGIYNEQFF | TGTGCCAGCAGAACCAGACTAGCGGGAATCTACAATGAGCAGTTCTTC
TRBJ2-5 | . | . | TRBV6-5 | CASKSGSFGRSQYF | TGTGCCAGCAAGTCAGGGTCCTTTGGGCGGTCCCAGTACTTC
TRBJ2-1 | TRBD1 | few | TRBV19 | CAISDRYNEQFF | TGTGCCATTTCGGACAGGTACAATGAGCAGTTCTTC
TRBJ1-1 | . | . | TRBV4-1 | CASSQTGTQNTEAFF | TGCGCCAGCAGCCAGACGGGGACCCAGAACACTGAAGCTTTCTTT
TRBJ1-5 | . | . | TRBV28 | CASTLSGGRNQPQHF | TGTGCCAGCACCTTATCCGGGGGCCGCAATCAGCCCCAGCATTTT
TRBJ1-4 | . | . | TRBV5-6 | CASSLYFGQSLFF | TGTGCCAGCAGCTTGTATTTCGGCCAGTCGCTGTTTTTT
TRBJ1-2 | TRBD1 | once | TRBV28 | CASSLYAQTGTTGYTF | TGTGCCAGCAGTTTATATGCTCAGACAGGGACTACCGGCTACACCTTC
TRBJ2-1 | TRBD1 | . | TRBV5-1 | CASSLAYDRVPYNEQFF | TGCGCCAGCAGCTTGGCCTACGACAGGGTCCCCTACAATGAGCAGTTCTTC
TRBJ1-2 | TRBD1 | . | TRBV7-6 | CASSLDRGGKLYGYTF | TGTGCCAGCAGCCTGGACAGGGGCGGTAAATTGTATGGCTACACCTTC
TRBJ1-2 | . | . | TRBV6-5 | CASHNRNQGGYTF | TGTGCCAGCCATAACAGGAACCAGGGGGGCTACACCTTC
TRBJ2-6 | . | . | TRBV18 | CASSPIGANVLTF | TGTGCCAGCTCACCCATCGGGGCCAACGTCCTGACTTTC
TRBJ2-7 | TRBD2 | . | TRBV5-1 | CASSHWTSGASSYEQYF | TGCGCCAGCAGCCACTGGACTAGCGGGGCGAGCTCCTACGAGCAGTACTTC
TRBJ2-5 | . | . | TRBV5-1 | CASSLVRETQYF | TGCGCCAGCAGCTTGGTTAGGGAGACCCAGTACTTC
TRBJ2-5 | . | . | TRBV11-3 | CASSNMQETQYF | TGTGCCAGCAGTAATATGCAAGAGACCCAGTACTTC
TRBJ2-1 | . | . | TRBV2 | CASSPGRLVNEQFF | TGTGCCAGCAGTCCGGGACGCCTCGTAAATGAGCAGTTCTTC
TRBJ1-6 | . | . | TRBV6-5 | CASSGQQNSPLHF | TGTGCCAGCTCCGGCCAACAAAATTCACCCCTCCACTTT
TRBJ2-3 | . | few | TRBV5-4 | CASSKTGTDTQYF | TGTGCCAGCAGTAAAACAGGGACAGATACGCAGTATTTT
TRBJ2-4 | . | few | TRBV2 | CASSEQGAKNIQYF | TGTGCCAGCAGTGAACAGGGGGCCAAAAACATTCAGTACTTC
TRBJ2-3 | . | . | TRBV19 | CASSPGARTDTQYF | TGTGCCAGTAGTCCGGGGGCCCGCACAGATACGCAGTATTTT
TRBJ2-2 | TRBD1 | . | TRBV11-2 | CASSFRGQGGELFF | TGTGCCAGCAGCTTTAGGGGGCAGGGCGGGGAGCTGTTTTTT
TRBJ1-2 | . | . | TRBV5-1 | CASSLGELYGYTF | TGCGCCAGCAGCTTGGGAGAGCTCTATGGCTACACCTTC
TRBJ1-6 | . | . | TRBV7-9 | CASSLAKAGERSPLHF | TGTGCCAGCAGCTTAGCTAAAGCGGGGGAGAGATCACCCCTCCACTTT
TRBJ2-1 | TRBD1 | . | TRBV19 | CASSITGGSSYNEQFF | TGTGCCAGTAGTATAACAGGGGGTAGCTCCTACAATGAGCAGTTCTTC
TRBJ2-6 | TRBD1 | . | TRBV18 | CASSPDRASGANVLTF | TGTGCCAGCTCACCGGACAGGGCCTCTGGGGCCAACGTCCTGACTTTC